This is a list of T cell receptor beta chains from one sample in a study of cytomegalovirus exposure and HLA in healthy donors. Assay used: immunoSEQ multiplex PCR; TCRdb lists only in-frame clones, some missing. The sample holds 86,000 or so clones, roughly 83% seen once. What was sequenced was PBMCs. The receptors derive from a woman aged 40 to 49 in good health and CMV-seropositive. Both conserved end residues are trimmed from each CDR3. Each record gives: J gene, V gene, CDR3 protein.

J gene: TRBJ2-1; V gene: TRBV6-1; CDR3 protein: ASRPLSGGYNEQF
J gene: TRBJ1-5; V gene: TRBV4-2; CDR3 protein: ASSQSRGRGVDQPQH
J gene: TRBJ2-1; V gene: TRBV7-9; CDR3 protein: ASSQLADLNNEQF
J gene: TRBJ2-5; V gene: TRBV28; CDR3 protein: ASSAGTLGTQY
J gene: TRBJ2-7; V gene: TRBV5-1; CDR3 protein: ASSLGFDVAGATYEQY
J gene: TRBJ1-2; V gene: TRBV11-2; CDR3 protein: ASSLGPRDYGYT
J gene: TRBJ1-5; V gene: TRBV4-3; CDR3 protein: ASSQDRLGSNQPQH
J gene: TRBJ1-1; V gene: TRBV5-1; CDR3 protein: ASSWRGRGTEAF
J gene: TRBJ2-2; V gene: TRBV7-3; CDR3 protein: ASSRLRNTGELF
J gene: TRBJ1-1; V gene: TRBV27; CDR3 protein: ASSLGTASYEAF
J gene: TRBJ2-2; V gene: TRBV6-6; CDR3 protein: ASIDRGHTGELF
J gene: TRBJ2-7; V gene: TRBV11-2; CDR3 protein: ASGVVGDRPAYEQY
J gene: TRBJ1-1; V gene: TRBV28; CDR3 protein: ASSPLPGQANTEAF
J gene: TRBJ1-5; V gene: TRBV19; CDR3 protein: ASSMGGQPQH
J gene: TRBJ1-2; V gene: TRBV1; CDR3 protein: TSSQARDRGRANYGYT
J gene: TRBJ1-6; V gene: TRBV28; CDR3 protein: ASSFTGGANSPLH
J gene: TRBJ2-5; V gene: TRBV25-1; CDR3 protein: ASRGQGAETQY
J gene: TRBJ1-2; V gene: TRBV5-6; CDR3 protein: ASSLWGSGVDGYT
J gene: TRBJ2-7; V gene: TRBV30; CDR3 protein: AWSVREDEQY
J gene: TRBJ2-1; V gene: TRBV5-1; CDR3 protein: ASRPGQGALGGEQF
J gene: TRBJ1-4; V gene: TRBV6-7; CDR3 protein: ASSYWTARQANEKLF
J gene: TRBJ2-1; V gene: TRBV7-8; CDR3 protein: ASSQVIAPGKF
J gene: TRBJ1-5; V gene: TRBV29-1; CDR3 protein: SVGQGNNQPQH
J gene: TRBJ1-3; V gene: TRBV2; CDR3 protein: ASSLAGNTIY
J gene: TRBJ1-3; V gene: TRBV28; CDR3 protein: ASSSAGSGNTIY
J gene: TRBJ1-1; V gene: TRBV7-3; CDR3 protein: ASSDTGGGTEAF
J gene: TRBJ2-7; V gene: TRBV9; CDR3 protein: ASSVGLDGEQY
J gene: TRBJ2-3; V gene: TRBV4-3; CDR3 protein: ASSPGTRGADTQY
J gene: TRBJ2-3; V gene: TRBV19; CDR3 protein: ARTAEGVGGTDTQY
J gene: TRBJ2-7; V gene: TRBV19; CDR3 protein: ASSNGYEQY
J gene: TRBJ2-7; V gene: TRBV7-2; CDR3 protein: ASSSLDYRSYEQY
J gene: TRBJ2-7; V gene: TRBV19; CDR3 protein: ASSIGLISYEQY
J gene: TRBJ2-7; V gene: TRBV28; CDR3 protein: ASSPPGGRYYEQY
J gene: TRBJ1-5; V gene: TRBV18; CDR3 protein: ASSPGQGSNQPQH
J gene: TRBJ1-3; V gene: TRBV9; CDR3 protein: ASSPSSISGNTIY
J gene: TRBJ2-3; V gene: TRBV18; CDR3 protein: ASSPIPSGSSDTQY
J gene: TRBJ2-7; V gene: TRBV27; CDR3 protein: ASSLMGEVYEQY